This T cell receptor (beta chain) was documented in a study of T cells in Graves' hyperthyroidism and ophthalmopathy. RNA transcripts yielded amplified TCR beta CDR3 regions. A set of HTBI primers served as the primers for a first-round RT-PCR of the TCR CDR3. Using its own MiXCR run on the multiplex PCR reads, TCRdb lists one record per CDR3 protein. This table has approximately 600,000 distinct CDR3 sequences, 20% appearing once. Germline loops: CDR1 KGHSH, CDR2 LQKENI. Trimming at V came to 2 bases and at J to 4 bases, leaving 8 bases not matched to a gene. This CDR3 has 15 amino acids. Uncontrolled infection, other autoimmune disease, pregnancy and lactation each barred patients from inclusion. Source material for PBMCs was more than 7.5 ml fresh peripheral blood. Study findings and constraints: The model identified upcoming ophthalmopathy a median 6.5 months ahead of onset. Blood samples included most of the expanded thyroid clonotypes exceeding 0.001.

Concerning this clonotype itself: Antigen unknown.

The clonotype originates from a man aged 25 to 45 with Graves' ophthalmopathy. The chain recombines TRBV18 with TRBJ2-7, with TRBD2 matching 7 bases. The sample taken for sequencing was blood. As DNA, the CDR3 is TGTGCCAGCTCACCAGGGCTAGCGGATCTATACGAGCAGTACTTC. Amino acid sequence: CASSPGLADLYEQYF.